The 29 T cell receptor beta chains reported below all come from one sample, sequenced in a study of identical twins. TCRdb processed the 5' RACE reads anew with MiXCR; each CDR3 protein has one entry. This table has 200,000 to 250,000 distinct CDR3 sequences, roughly 7% appearing once. These data also featured in a second study, about yellow fever vaccine responses in identical twins.

Specimen: memory (CD45RO+) T cells sorted from blood. The source of these receptors is a young woman in good health.

The gene calls are TRBV14 and TRBJ1-6, with TRBD1 matching over 9 bases. Germline lookup yields CDR1 SGHDN and CDR2 FVKESK. The CDR3 is 15 amino acids. The V and J ends lost 4 bases and 10 bases, in that order; junction bases with no gene match: 8. CDR3 amino acids: CASSLYGQGRSPLHF. CDR3 DNA: TGTGCCAGCAGCCTCTATGGACAGGGGCGATCACCCCTCCACTTT.

This clonotype has ten or more counts. The chain joins TRBV10-3 to TRBJ1-5; a possible D gene is TRBD1 (5 bases). Germline CDR1 reads ENHRY; CDR2 reads SYGVKD. V was cut by 7 bases and J by 6 bases, with 13 bases left in between. The CDR3 totals 13 residues. The CDR3 DNA sequence: TGTGCCATCAAATCAGGGTCCGGTCAGCCCCAGCATTTT. Translated, it gives CAIKSGSGQPQHF.

Ten or more counts support this clonotype. V usage is TRBV7-8 and J usage is TRBJ2-3, with TRBD1 matching 7 bases. V dropped 0 bases and J dropped 2; count of bases not matched to a gene: 8. Germline V gene lookup returns CDR1 SGHVS and CDR2 FQNEAQ. This CDR3 comprises 17 residues. DNA for the CDR3: TGTGCCAGCAGCTTAGCCTCCGGGACAGCAATCACAGATACGCAGTATTTT. Its translation is CASSLASGTAITDTQYF.

This clonotype was detected many times. V and J are TRBV9 and TRBJ1-1; tentatively, D is TRBD1 (5 bases). Per germline, CDR1 SGDLS and CDR2 YYNGEE. The CDR3 is 14 amino acids. V dropped 4 bases and J dropped 4 bases, with 14 bases sitting between them. The CDR3 bases are TGTGCCAGCAGCAAGCCGGGGGGGTCCACTGAAGCTTTCTTT. Its protein is CASSKPGGSTEAFF.

This clonotype has just a few counts. The CDR3 DNA reads as TGCGCCAGCAGCTTGTGGCAGCTAGGGGCTTTTTCTGGGAACACTGAAGCTTTCTTT. This gives the protein CASSLWQLGAFSGNTEAFF. The chain recombines TRBV5-1 with TRBJ1-1, with a weak D call TRBD1 (5 bases). V was trimmed by 1 base and J by 1 base, leaving 23 bases between them. This CDR3 has 19 amino acids. Germline CDR1 SGHRS, CDR2 YFSETQ.

This clonotype has ten or more counts. This chain uses TRBV2 with TRBJ1-4, with 7 positions matching TRBD1. The CDR3 runs 15 residues. Trimming took 6 bases from V and 10 from J; bases not matched to a gene: 14. Per germline, CDR1 SNHLY and CDR2 FYNNEI. The CDR3 loop reads CASRPPTGTFGKLFF. The CDR3 nucleotides read TGTGCCAGCAGGCCCCCGACAGGGACGTTCGGAAAACTGTTTTTT.

This clonotype was picked up a small number of times. The rearrangement uses TRBV20-1 and TRBJ2-3; TRBD2 is a possible D gene (6 bases). Deletions cut 4 bases from V and 3 bases from J, with 14 bases between. The CDR3 runs to 14 residues. Germline lookup yields CDR1 DFQATT and CDR2 SNEGSKA (reference sequence). The CDR3 DNA reads TGCAGTGCTATTAGACTAGACCGGACAGATACGCAGTATTTT. It translates to CSAIRLDRTDTQYF.

This clonotype was counted only a few times. This chain links TRBV6-4 with TRBJ2-1, with 13 bases aligning to TRBD2. Looked up from germline, CDR1 is MRHNA and CDR2 is SNTAGT. Trimming removed 3 bases from V and 11 bases from J; junction bases left unmatched: 4. The CDR3 extends over 14 amino acids. The CDR3 nucleotides read TGTGCCAGCAGTGATGGACTAGCGGGGGTAAAGCAGTTCTTC. It is translated as CASSDGLAGVKQFF.

This clonotype was recorded many times. The chain employs TRBV14 and TRBJ2-3; D remains unclear. V was cut by 0 bases and J by 9 bases, with 7 bases left in between. Germline assignment: CDR1 SGHDN and CDR2 FVKESK. The CDR3 sequence is 12 residues long. DNA of the CDR3: TGTGCCAGCAGCCAAGATGAGAGGACGCAGTATTTT. Translated, it gives CASSQDERTQYF.

This clonotype was counted at least ten times. The chain combines TRBV7-9 with TRBJ1-6; D not resolved. V shed 5 bases and J shed 6 bases, with 11 bases lying between them. The germline gives CDR1 SEHNR, CDR2 FQNEAQ (reference sequence). The CDR3 contains 14 residues. The CDR3 DNA reads as TGTGCCAGCAGCACAGCCATCGGTAATTCACCCCTCCACTTT. Its protein product is CASSTAIGNSPLHF.

This clonotype was recorded a few times. The chain employs TRBV7-2 and TRBJ2-2, with 11 bases identical to TRBD2. Germline loops: CDR1 SGHTA, CDR2 FQGNSA. V shed 5 bases, J shed 4 bases, and the junction held 6 bases outside the gene matches. This CDR3 region has 16 residues. As DNA, the CDR3 is TGTGCCAGCAGCATTTCTAGCGGGGGGTCCACCGGGGAGCTGTTTTTT. Protein: CASSISSGGSTGELFF.

This clonotype was picked up a small number of times. The chain carries TRBV18 and TRBJ2-3, with D perhaps matching TRBD2 (6 bases). The V end lost 0 bases, the J end lost 0 bases, and 10 bases lay between the germline ends. Per the germline V gene, CDR1 is KGHSH and CDR2 is LQKENI. This CDR3 region has 16 residues. The CDR3 sequence: CASSPPDYPSTDTQYF. Here the CDR3 DNA reads TGTGCCAGCTCACCACCGGACTACCCCAGCACAGATACGCAGTATTTT.

The chain links TRBV19 to TRBJ2-1; TRBD2 is a possible D gene (5 bases). Trimming shortened V by 4 bases and J by 7 bases, and 23 bases separated the two germline ends. CDR1 LNHDA and CDR2 SQIVND come from the germline V gene (reference sequence). This CDR3 is 17 amino acids long. CDR3 loop: CASSTRWAGTNSNEQFF. DNA of the CDR3: TGTGCCAGTAGTACCCGGTGGGCGGGTACAAATTCGAATGAGCAGTTCTTC.

This clonotype came up many times. V usage is TRBV15 and J usage is TRBJ1-2, with D unresolved. The CDR3 spans 15 residues. V lost 3 bases, J lost 7 bases, and 18 bases lay in between. CDR1 is LNHNV and CDR2 is YYDKDF in the germline V gene (reference sequence). Here the CDR3 DNA reads TGTGCCACCAGCAGCCGGACCGTTAATGAGGGTGGCTACACCTTC. This gives the protein CATSSRTVNEGGYTF.

The sample holds a few counts of this clonotype. The rearrangement links TRBV3-1 to TRBJ2-2, with TRBD2 matching over 8 bases. Unmatched junction bases numbered 11, after V lost 4 bases and J lost 4 bases. From germline, CDR1 is LGHDT and CDR2 YNNKEL (reference sequence). There are 17 residues in the CDR3. The CDR3 loop is CASSPGGGEMATGELFF. The CDR3 DNA reads as TGTGCCAGCAGCCCCGGGGGGGGCGAGATGGCCACCGGGGAGCTGTTTTTT.

This clonotype was counted a few times. The V call is TRBV5-8, the J call TRBJ2-7; TRBD2 might be the D (5 bases). Germline lookup yields CDR1 SGHTS and CDR2 YDEGEE. CDR3 length equals 14 residues. The germline V and J ends were trimmed by 3 bases and 6 bases, with 16 bases remaining between them. CDR3: CASSSPRRRIEQYV. The CDR3 DNA is TGTGCCAGCAGCTCCCCCAGGAGGAGGATCGAGCAGTACGTC.

In this sample, this clonotype turned up many times. The J gene is TRBJ2-7, the V gene TRBV7-2; possibly TRBD2 for D (6 bases). The CDR3 has 14 amino acids. CDR1 SGHTA and CDR2 FQGNSA come from the germline V gene. Trimming cost V 1 base and J 5 bases, with 12 bases left between them. CDR3 DNA: TGTGCCAGCAGCTTAGGAGGAGGGTCCAACGAGCAGTACTTC. It is translated as CASSLGGGSNEQYF.

This clonotype was seen more than once but under ten times. The chain recombines TRBV20-1 with TRBJ2-3, with 7 bases identical to TRBD1. V dropped 4 bases and J dropped 2; count of bases not matched to a gene: 6. Germline-derived CDR1 and CDR2 are DFQATT and SNEGSKA (reference sequence). The CDR3 contains 14 residues. CDR3: CSAKRDSYTDTQYF. Here the CDR3 DNA reads TGCAGTGCTAAACGGGACAGCTACACAGATACGCAGTATTTT.

This clonotype was picked up many times. The chain couples TRBV5-1 to TRBJ1-2; D is perhaps TRBD1 (5 bases). CDR3 length: 14 amino acids. Germline lookup yields CDR1 SGHRS and CDR2 YFSETQ. V was shortened by 2 bases and J by 7 bases, with 15 bases between the two germline ends. The CDR3 bases are TGCGCCAGCAGCTTTACCTCCCTGGGGGGTGGCTACACCTTC. Translated: CASSFTSLGGGYTF.

The J gene is TRBJ2-7, the V gene TRBV20-1, with 10 bases identical to TRBD2. The CDR3 contains 15 residues. J gave up 4 bases and V 3 bases, and 9 bases lay outside the gene matches. Germline assignment: CDR1 DFQATT and CDR2 SNEGSKA (reference sequence). This CDR3 reads CSASGEREGAYEQYF. The CDR3 DNA reads TGCAGTGCTAGCGGGGAGCGGGAGGGGGCGTACGAGCAGTACTTC.

V is TRBV5-6 and J is TRBJ2-5, with D possibly matching TRBD2 (7 bases). This CDR3 contains 15 residues. V was pared by 6 bases and J by 5 bases, with 20 bases between. CDR1 SGHDT and CDR2 YYEEEE come from the germline V gene. The chain's CDR3 is CASKYGTPGGETQYF. CDR3 in DNA: TGTGCCAGCAAGTACGGGACCCCGGGGGGCGAGACCCAGTACTTC.

This clonotype was observed a handful of times. The CDR3, as DNA: TGTGCCAGCAGCTTGAGGGGACTAGCGGGAGGGCCTGGAGCGGAGCTGTTTTTT. It specifies CASSLRGLAGGPGAELFF. The genes are TRBV5-6 and TRBJ2-2, with 16 nucleotides matching TRBD2. J gave up 10 bases and V 1 base, and 10 bases lay outside the gene matches. The CDR3 runs to 18 residues. The germline V gene encodes CDR1 SGHDT and CDR2 YYEEEE.

This clonotype was observed many times. This CDR3 is CASSPGYYGYTF. The CDR3 DNA sequence: TGTGCCAGCAGCCCGGGATACTATGGCTACACCTTC. V and J are TRBV12-3 or TRBV12-4 and TRBJ1-2; D call uncertain. Trimming left V 6 bases short and J 3 bases short, with 8 bases between. This CDR3 comprises 12 residues.

This clonotype was seen a single time. This chain links TRBV2 with TRBJ1-2, with 7 bases fitting TRBD1. CDR1 is SNHLY and CDR2 is FYNNEI in the germline V gene. CDR3 size: 15 residues. J gave up 2 bases and V 6 bases, and 9 bases lay outside the gene matches. CDR3 coding DNA: TGTGCCAGCAGCTCCACCCGGACAGGAAACTATGGCTACACCTTC. Amino acid sequence: CASSSTRTGNYGYTF.

This clonotype has a handful of counts. This chain links TRBV27 with TRBJ2-1, with 9 nucleotides matching TRBD2. Germline-derived CDR1 and CDR2 are MNHEY and SMNVEV (reference sequence). Unmatched junction bases numbered 2, after V lost 0 bases and J lost 5 bases. The CDR3 consists of 15 residues. CDR3 protein: CASSLSGLANNEQFF. The CDR3, as DNA: TGTGCCAGCAGTTTATCGGGACTAGCTAACAATGAGCAGTTCTTC.

There are a few counts of this clonotype. The CDR3 here is CASSLVGDVDTQYF. The CDR3 nucleotides read TGTGCCAGCAGCCTGGTAGGGGACGTAGATACGCAGTATTTT. The chain joins TRBV7-2 to TRBJ2-3; D assignment may be TRBD1 or TRBD2 (5 bases each). This CDR3 has 14 amino acids. CDR1 is SGHTA, CDR2 FQGNSA, per germline. The ends were cut back, 5 bases at V and 5 bases at J, with 14 bases in the middle.

This clonotype has more than one count but fewer than ten. The V call is TRBV12-3 or TRBV12-4, the J call TRBJ1-1, with D unresolved. CDR3 length equals 13 residues. Deletions cut 10 bases from V and 1 base from J, with 13 bases between. The CDR3 reads CATRGGPNTEAFF. CDR3 in DNA: TGTGCCACCCGAGGAGGACCGAACACTGAAGCTTTCTTT.

This clonotype was seen at least ten times. The V and J genes are TRBV3-1 and TRBJ1-1; possibly TRBD1 for D (5 bases). The CDR3 contains 18 residues. Germline CDR1 is LGHDT and CDR2 is YNNKEL (reference sequence). Trimming left V 4 bases short and J 2 bases short, with 23 bases between. The DNA for the CDR3 is TGTGCCAGCAGCCCCCTCCCCGGGGCCGGGACGGTTAACACTGAAGCTTTCTTT. Translated, it gives CASSPLPGAGTVNTEAFF.

This clonotype came up a few times. The chain couples TRBV4-1 to TRBJ2-5; 9 bases match TRBD2. Germline trimming cut 1 base from V and 2 bases from J; bases unmatched to any gene: 5. Germline CDR1 MGHRA, CDR2 YSYEKL. CDR3 length: 16 amino acids. CDR3 coding DNA: TGCGCCAGCAGCCAAGTGACTAGCGGAATACAAGAGACCCAGTACTTC. It is translated as CASSQVTSGIQETQYF.